The clone carrying this T cell receptor (beta chain) was seen ten or more times. The sample is drawn from a study of T cells in Graves' hyperthyroidism and ophthalmopathy. On the study more broadly: Specimen type is peripheral blood, collected at initial diagnosis prior to any treatment.

Amplified regions were TCR beta CDR3 sequences from RNA transcripts. HTBI primers were used for first-round RT-PCR of the TCR CDR3. TCRdb fed the multiplex PCR reads into MiXCR, producing one record per CDR3 protein. Here the sample spans 300,000 to 400,000 distinct CDR3 sequences, roughly 23% being singletons. The length of the CDR3 is 14 residues. The ends were cut back, 3 bases at V and 5 bases at J, with 10 bases in the middle. The chain combines TRBV12-3 or TRBV12-4 with TRBJ2-2, with D maybe TRBD2 (5 bases). This receptor was obtained from a woman aged 50 to 65 with Graves' hyperthyroidism. Sequencing was done on a sample of blood. The DNA for the CDR3 is TGTGCCAGCAGTTTTGGCGGAGGAACCGGGGAGCTGTTTTTT. This encodes CASSFGGGTGELFF.